This T cell receptor beta chain was sequenced for a study of low-dose radiotherapy and immunotherapy resistance in tumors. For the study at large: Each fraction given to Cohort 2 every two weeks delivered 1 Gy, and the total reached 13 Gy over 26 weeks.

This clonotype was recorded at least ten times. A constant-region primer paired with the V-primer adapter amplified TCRs over about 19 PCR cycles. TCRdb used MiXCR to reprocess the reads, holding one entry per CDR3 protein. The repertoire consists of about 46,000 distinct CDR3 sequences, with about 11% occurring once and the leading ten covering 6.2%. Time point described: before trial treatment. The receptor was isolated from a female donor with ovarian cancer. This sample comprised PBMCs, obtained before treatment.

The CDR3 DNA sequence: TGTGCCTGGAGTGTCGGGCGCGCTACGAACACCGGGGAGCTGTTTTTT. It encodes CAWSVGRATNTGELFF. The J gene is TRBJ2-2, the V gene TRBV30; D gene uncertain. Germline values: CDR1 GTSNPN, CDR2 SVGIG (reference sequence). The CDR3 is 16 amino acids. The germline V and J ends were trimmed by 0 bases and 0 bases, with 11 bases remaining between them. Supplemented by reference TRBV30 and TRBJ2-2, the full variable domain reads SQTIHQWPATLVQPVGSPLSLECTVEGTSNPNLYWYRQAAGRGLQLLFYSVGIGQISSEVPQNLSASRPQDRQFILSSKKLLLSDSGFYLCAWSVGRATNTGELFFGEGSRLTVL.